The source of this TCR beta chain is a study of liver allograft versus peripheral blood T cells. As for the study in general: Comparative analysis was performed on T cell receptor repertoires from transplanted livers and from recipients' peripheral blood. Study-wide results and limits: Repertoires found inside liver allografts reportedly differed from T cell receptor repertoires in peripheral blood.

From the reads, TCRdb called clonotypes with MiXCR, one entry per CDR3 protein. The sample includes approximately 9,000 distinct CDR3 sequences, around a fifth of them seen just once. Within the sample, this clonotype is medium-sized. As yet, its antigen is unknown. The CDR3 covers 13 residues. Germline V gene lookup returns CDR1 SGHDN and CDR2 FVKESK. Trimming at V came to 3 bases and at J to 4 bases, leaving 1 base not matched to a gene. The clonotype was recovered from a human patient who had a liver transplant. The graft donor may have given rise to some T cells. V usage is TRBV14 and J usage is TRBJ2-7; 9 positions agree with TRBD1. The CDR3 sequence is CASSHGQGYEQYF. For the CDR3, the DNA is TGTGCCAGCAGCCACGGACAGGGGTACGAGCAGTACTTC. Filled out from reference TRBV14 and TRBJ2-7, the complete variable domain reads EAGVTQFPSHSVIEKGQTVTLRCDPISGHDNLYWYRRVMGKEIKFLLHFVKESKQDESGMPNNRFLAERTGGTYSTLKVQPAELEDSGVYFCASSHGQGYEQYFGPGTRLTVT.